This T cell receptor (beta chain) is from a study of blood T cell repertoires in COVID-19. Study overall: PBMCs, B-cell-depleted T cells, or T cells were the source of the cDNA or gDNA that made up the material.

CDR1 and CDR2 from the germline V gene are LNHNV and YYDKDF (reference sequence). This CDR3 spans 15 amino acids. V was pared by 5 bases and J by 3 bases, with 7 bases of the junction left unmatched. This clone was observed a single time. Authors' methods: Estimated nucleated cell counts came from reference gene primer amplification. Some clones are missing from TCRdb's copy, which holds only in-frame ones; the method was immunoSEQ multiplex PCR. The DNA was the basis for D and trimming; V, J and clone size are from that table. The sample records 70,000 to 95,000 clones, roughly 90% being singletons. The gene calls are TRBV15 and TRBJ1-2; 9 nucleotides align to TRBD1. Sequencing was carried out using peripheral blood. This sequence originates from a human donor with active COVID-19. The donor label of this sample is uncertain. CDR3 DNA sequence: TGTGCCACCAGCGCCGGGACAGGGTTATACTATGGCTACACCTTC. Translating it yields CATSAGTGLYYGYTF.